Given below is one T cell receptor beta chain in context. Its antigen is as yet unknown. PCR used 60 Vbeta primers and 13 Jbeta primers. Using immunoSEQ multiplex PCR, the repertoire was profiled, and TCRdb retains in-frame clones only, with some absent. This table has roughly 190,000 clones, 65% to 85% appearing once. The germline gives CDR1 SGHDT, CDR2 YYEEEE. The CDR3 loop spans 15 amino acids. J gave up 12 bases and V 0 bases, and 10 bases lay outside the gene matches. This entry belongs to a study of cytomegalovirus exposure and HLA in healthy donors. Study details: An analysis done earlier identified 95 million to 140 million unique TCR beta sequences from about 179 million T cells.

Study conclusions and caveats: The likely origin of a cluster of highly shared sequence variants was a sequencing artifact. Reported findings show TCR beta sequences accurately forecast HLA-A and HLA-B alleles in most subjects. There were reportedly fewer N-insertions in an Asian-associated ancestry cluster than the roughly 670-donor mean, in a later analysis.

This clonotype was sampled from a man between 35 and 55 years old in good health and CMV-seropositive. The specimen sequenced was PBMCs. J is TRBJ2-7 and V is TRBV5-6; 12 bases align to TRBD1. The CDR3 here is CASSLGDRGRGPLYF. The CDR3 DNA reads TGTGCCAGCAGCTTGGGGGACAGGGGGCGGGGCCCTCTGTACTTC.